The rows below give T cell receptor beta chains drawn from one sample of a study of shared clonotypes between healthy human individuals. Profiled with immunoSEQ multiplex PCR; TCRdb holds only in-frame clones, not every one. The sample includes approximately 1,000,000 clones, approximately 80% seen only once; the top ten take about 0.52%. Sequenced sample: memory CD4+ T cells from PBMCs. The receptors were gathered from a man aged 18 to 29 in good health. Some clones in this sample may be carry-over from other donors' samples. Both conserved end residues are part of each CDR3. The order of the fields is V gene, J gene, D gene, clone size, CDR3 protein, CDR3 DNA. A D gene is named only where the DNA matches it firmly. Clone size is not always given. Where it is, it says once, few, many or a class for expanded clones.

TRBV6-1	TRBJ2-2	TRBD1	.	CASMGQRTGELFF	TGTGCCAGCATGGGACAGCGCACCGGGGAGCTGTTTTTT
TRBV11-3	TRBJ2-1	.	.	CATDRDPGLNEQFF	TGTGCCACTGACCGGGACCCCGGGCTCAATGAGCAGTTCTTC
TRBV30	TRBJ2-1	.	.	CAWGGYNEQFF	TGTGCCTGGGGGGGATACAATGAGCAGTTCTTC
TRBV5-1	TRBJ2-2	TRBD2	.	CASSLLAGAPGELFF	TGCGCCAGCAGCTTGCTTGCGGGAGCCCCCGGGGAGCTGTTTTTT
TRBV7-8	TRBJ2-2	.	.	CASSLDRGRELFF	TGTGCCAGCAGCTTAGACCGGGGGCGGGAGCTGTTTTTT
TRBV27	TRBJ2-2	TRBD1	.	CASSLRGTGGDTGELFF	TGTGCCAGCAGTTTACGGGGGACAGGGGGCGACACCGGGGAGCTGTTTTTT
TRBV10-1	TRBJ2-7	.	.	CASSDRGYEQYF	TGCGCCAGCAGTGACCGCGGCTACGAGCAGTACTTC
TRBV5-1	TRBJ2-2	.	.	CASSLASSSGELFF	TGCGCCAGCAGCTTGGCTTCTTCGTCCGGGGAGCTGTTTTTT
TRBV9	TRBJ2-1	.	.	CASSVANEQFF	TGTGCCAGCAGCGTAGCCAATGAGCAGTTCTTC
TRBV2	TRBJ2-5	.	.	CASRWLGPGGETQYF	TGTGCCAGTAGGTGGCTGGGGCCCGGGGGAGAGACCCAGTACTTC
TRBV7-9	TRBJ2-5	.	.	CASRDVGAGVRETQYF	TGTGCCAGCAGGGACGTTGGGGCAGGGGTTAGAGAGACCCAGTACTTC
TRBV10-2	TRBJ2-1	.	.	CASTQLRDRLNEQFF	TGCGCCAGCACCCAACTCCGGGACCGGCTCAATGAGCAGTTCTTC
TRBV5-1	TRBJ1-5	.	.	CASSLGPGGQPQHF	TGCGCCAGCAGCTTGGGCCCGGGGGGTCAGCCCCAGCATTTT
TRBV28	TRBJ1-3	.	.	CASSLKGRSGNTIYF	TGTGCCAGCAGTTTAAAGGGGCGCTCTGGAAACACCATATATTTT
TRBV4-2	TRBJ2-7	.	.	CASSQAPGPPYEQYF	TGTGCCAGCAGCCAAGCCCCAGGGCCTCCCTACGAGCAGTACTTC
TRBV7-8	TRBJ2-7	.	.	CASSPGPEQYF	TGTGCCAGCAGCCCCGGGCCCGAGCAGTACTTC
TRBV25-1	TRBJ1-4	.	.	CASSESRISRGQEKLFF	TGTGCCAGCAGTGAATCTCGAATCTCTCGGGGTCAAGAAAAACTGTTTTTT
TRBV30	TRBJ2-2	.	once	CAWSVRLRIPGELFF	TGTGCCTGGAGTGTACGGCTAAGGATTCCCGGGGAGCTGTTTTTT
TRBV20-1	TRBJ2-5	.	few	CSAVQETQYF	TGCAGTGCTGTCCAAGAGACCCAGTACTTC
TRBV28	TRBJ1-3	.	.	CASRTQSSGNTIYF	TGTGCCAGCAGGACCCAGAGCTCTGGAAACACCATATATTTT
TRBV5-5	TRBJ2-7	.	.	CASSLNQGGEQYF	TGTGCCAGCAGCTTGAATCAGGGGGGCGAGCAGTACTTC
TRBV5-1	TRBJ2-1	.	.	CASSSRESGSYNEQFF	TGCGCCAGCAGCTCCCGGGAAAGCGGCTCCTACAATGAGCAGTTCTTC
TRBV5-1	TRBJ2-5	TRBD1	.	CASSSRTGEGETQYF	TGCGCCAGCAGTTCCCGCACAGGGGAAGGTGAGACCCAGTACTTC
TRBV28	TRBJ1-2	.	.	CASTPSPGRGYTF	TGTGCCAGCACCCCTTCCCCGGGGCGGGGCTACACCTTC
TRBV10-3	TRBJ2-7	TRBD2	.	CAISEELAGNYEQYF	TGTGCCATCAGTGAGGAACTAGCGGGAAACTACGAGCAGTACTTC
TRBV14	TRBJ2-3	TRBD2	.	CASSPTSGRVTDTQYF	TGTGCCAGCAGCCCGACTAGCGGGAGGGTCACAGATACGCAGTATTTT
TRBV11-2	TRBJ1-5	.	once	CASSDTGSNQPQHF	TGTGCCAGCAGCGACACGGGCAGCAATCAGCCCCAGCATTTT
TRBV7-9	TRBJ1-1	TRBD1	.	CASSPRVRQGGNTEAFF	TGTGCCAGCAGCCCAAGGGTTCGACAGGGTGGGAACACTGAAGCTTTCTTT
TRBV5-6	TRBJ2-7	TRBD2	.	CASSLVGLAGGHEQYF	TGTGCCAGCAGCTTGGTGGGACTAGCGGGAGGTCACGAGCAGTACTTC
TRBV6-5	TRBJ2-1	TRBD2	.	CASKTSAGVPNEQFF	TGTGCCAGCAAGACTTCGGCGGGAGTTCCCAATGAGCAGTTCTTC
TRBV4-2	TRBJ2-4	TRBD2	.	CASSTQVVAGVGNIQYF	TGTGCCAGCAGTACCCAGGTCGTAGCGGGAGTAGGAAACATTCAGTACTTC
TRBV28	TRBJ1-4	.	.	CASVHITGEKLFF	TGTGCCAGTGTACACATAACAGGCGAAAAACTGTTTTTT
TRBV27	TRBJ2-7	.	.	CAIPRERGEQYF	TGTGCCATCCCCCGGGAGAGGGGGGAGCAGTACTTC
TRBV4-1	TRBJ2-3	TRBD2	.	CASSQDWTSWAADTQYF	TGCGCCAGCAGCCAAGACTGGACTAGTTGGGCCGCAGATACGCAGTATTTT
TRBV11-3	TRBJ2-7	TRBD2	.	CASLRTSGYEQYF	TGTGCCAGCCTTAGGACTAGCGGCTACGAGCAGTACTTC
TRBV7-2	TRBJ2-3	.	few	CASSLIARTDTQYF	TGTGCCAGCAGCTTAATAGCCCGGACAGATACGCAGTATTTT
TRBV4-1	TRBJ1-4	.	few	CASSRGRRTTNEKLFF	TGCGCCAGCAGCCGTGGCAGAAGAACAACTAATGAAAAACTGTTTTTT
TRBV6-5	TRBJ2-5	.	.	CASTPRDVGTQYF	TGTGCCAGCACCCCCCGGGATGTGGGGACCCAGTACTTC
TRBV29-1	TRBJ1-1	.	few	CSAENRNTEAFF	TGCAGCGCTGAAAATAGGAACACTGAAGCTTTCTTT
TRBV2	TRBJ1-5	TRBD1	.	CASRDRDKGQPQHF	TGTGCCAGCAGGGACAGGGATAAGGGTCAGCCCCAGCATTTT
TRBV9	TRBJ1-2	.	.	CASSVSGGNYGYTF	TGTGCCAGCAGCGTTTCTGGCGGAAACTATGGCTACACCTTC
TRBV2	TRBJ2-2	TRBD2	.	CASSAGRITGELFF	TGTGCCAGCAGTGCCGGGAGGATCACCGGGGAGCTGTTTTTT
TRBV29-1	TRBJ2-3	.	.	CSVVGRTSTDTQYF	TGCAGCGTTGTAGGGCGTACTAGCACAGATACGCAGTATTTT
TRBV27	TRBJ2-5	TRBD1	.	CASSLSVDREETQYF	TGTGCCAGCAGTTTGTCGGTGGACAGGGAGGAGACCCAGTACTTC
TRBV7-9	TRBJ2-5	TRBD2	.	CASSLGGGGSGEETQYF	TGTGCCAGCAGCTTAGGAGGTGGCGGGAGTGGCGAAGAGACCCAGTACTTC
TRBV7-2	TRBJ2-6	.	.	CASSWQGSGANVLTF	TGTGCCAGCAGCTGGCAGGGGTCGGGGGCCAACGTCCTGACTTTC
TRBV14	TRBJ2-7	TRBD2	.	CASSFPGVAGMRQYF	TGTGCCAGCAGCTTCCCCGGGGTAGCGGGCATGAGGCAGTACTTC
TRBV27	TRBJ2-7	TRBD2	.	CASSLYRQSSGRRYEQYF	TGTGCCAGCAGTTTATACAGGCAATCTAGCGGGAGAAGGTACGAGCAGTACTTC
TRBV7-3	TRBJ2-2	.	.	CASSQYTGELFF	TGTGCCAGCAGCCAGTACACCGGGGAGCTGTTTTTT
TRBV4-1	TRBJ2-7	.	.	CASSQDPGATYEQYF	TGCGCCAGCAGCCAAGATCCGGGGGCGACCTACGAGCAGTACTTC
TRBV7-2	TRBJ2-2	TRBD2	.	CASSLTPIGLAQNTGELFF	TGTGCCAGCAGCTTGACCCCTATCGGACTAGCGCAGAACACCGGGGAGCTGTTTTTT
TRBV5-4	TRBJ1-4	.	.	CASSSMDTTNEKLFF	TGTGCCAGCAGCTCGATGGACACCACTAATGAAAAACTGTTTTTT
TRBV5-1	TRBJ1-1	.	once	CASSPMRNTEAFF	TGCGCCAGCAGCCCAATGAGGAACACTGAAGCTTTCTTT
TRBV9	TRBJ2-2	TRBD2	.	CASSVTSGRYTGELFF	TGTGCCAGCAGCGTAACTAGCGGGAGGTACACCGGGGAGCTGTTTTTT
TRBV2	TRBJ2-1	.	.	CASSDGNSYNEQFF	TGTGCCAGCAGTGACGGAAACAGTTACAATGAGCAGTTCTTC
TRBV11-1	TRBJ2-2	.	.	CASSPRATHNTGELFF	TGTGCCAGCAGCCCCAGGGCGACGCATAACACCGGGGAGCTGTTTTTT
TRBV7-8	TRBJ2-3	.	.	CASSFRQSTDTQYF	TGTGCCAGCAGCTTTAGGCAGAGCACAGATACGCAGTATTTT
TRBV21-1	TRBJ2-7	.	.	CASSTLGQGISGEQYF	TGTGCCAGCAGCACCCTCGGACAGGGCATCAGTGGAGAGCAGTACTTC
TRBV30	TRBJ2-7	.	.	CAWSVGLPGTYEQYF	TGTGCCTGGAGCGTCGGACTACCTGGTACCTACGAGCAGTACTTC